Each of the 9 T cell receptor beta chains below was sequenced from the same sample in a study of T cell repertoires in cytomegalovirus infection. MiXCR, run by TCRdb on the reads, gives a single entry per CDR3 protein. The data show about 530,000 distinct CDR3 sequences, about 30% seen once. Sequences were obtained from PBMCs. The receptors were sampled from a human donor in good health (CMV status not recorded). Some clones in this sample may be carry-over from other donors' samples.

This clonotype has more than one count but fewer than ten. This chain connects TRBV20-1 to TRBJ2-3; 10 bases are shared with TRBD2. This CDR3 spans 14 amino acids. J was trimmed by 4 bases and V by 2 bases; bases with no gene match: 3. Looked up from germline, CDR1 is DFQATT and CDR2 is SNEGSKA (reference sequence). The DNA for the CDR3 is TGCAGTGCTAGACTAGCGGGAGCTGCAGATACGCAGTATTTT. This translates into CSARLAGAADTQYF.

The chain recombines TRBV10-3 with TRBJ1-1; D possibly corresponds to TRBD1 (6 bases). Germline loops: CDR1 ENHRY, CDR2 SYGVKD. Trimming pared 9 bases from V and 6 bases from J, leaving 17 bases between. This CDR3 contains 13 residues. The CDR3 region has the DNA TGTGCCATACAACGGACAGAAGCGGCTGAAGCTTTCTTT. This encodes CAIQRTEAAEAFF.

The gene calls are TRBV4-3 and TRBJ2-6, with unresolved D. The CDR3 consists of 16 residues. Germline lookup yields CDR1 LGHNA and CDR2 YSLEER. Between the trimmed V and J ends, which lost 0 bases and 2 bases, there was a span of 8 bases. The CDR3 nucleotides read TGCGCCAGCAGCCAAGATCTCGAGGCTGGGGCCAACGTCCTGACTTTC. Translated: CASSQDLEAGANVLTF.

The rearrangement links TRBV4-3 to TRBJ2-7; D gene unclear. The V gene lost 3 bases and the J gene lost 5 bases, with 17 bases spanning the gap. The germline V gene encodes CDR1 LGHNA and CDR2 YSLEER. This CDR3 is 15 amino acids long. The CDR3 DNA sequence: TGCGCCAGCAGCCAGACCGGGTCCTCCCGGAACGAGCAGTACTTC. This sequence encodes CASSQTGSSRNEQYF.

This sequence joins TRBV19 and TRBJ2-2; 7 bases map to TRBD2. J gave up 6 bases and V 4 bases, and 5 bases lay outside the gene matches. This CDR3 is built from 14 residues. In germline, CDR1 is LNHDA, CDR2 SQIVND (reference sequence). This chain's CDR3 is CASSRRRESGELFF. The CDR3 DNA reads as TGTGCCAGTAGTAGGAGGCGGGAGTCCGGGGAGCTGTTTTTT.

In regard to this clonotype: It may be a read error: a sequence one base away is much more abundant. The V gene is TRBV19, the J gene TRBJ1-4, with 9 bases matching TRBD1. Per germline, CDR1 LNHDA and CDR2 SQIVND (reference sequence). The CDR3 is made up of 18 amino acids. V shed 0 bases, J shed 11 bases, and the junction held 16 bases outside the gene matches. CDR3 in DNA: TGTGCCAGTAGTATAGACGTACAGGGGGCCCACTCAGGGGACAAACTGTTTTTT. It encodes CASSIDVQGAHSGDKLFF. The whole variable domain, remainder taken from reference TRBV19 and TRBJ1-4, is DGGITQSPKYLFRKEGQNVTLSCEQNLNHDAMYWYRQDPGQGLRLIYYSQIVNDFQKGDIAEGYSVSREKKESFPLTVTSAQKNPTAFYLCASSIDVQGAHSGDKLFFGSGTQLSVL.

The chain has TRBV11-3 and TRBJ1-1; perhaps TRBD1 as D (6 bases). The V and J ends lost 2 bases and 4 bases respectively, with 20 bases between them. Germline lookup yields CDR1 SGHNT and CDR2 YENEEA. The CDR3 spans 17 residues. CDR3 coding DNA: TGTGCCAGCAGCTTAATCCGGGGGGCGCGACGGGGCACTGAAGCTTTCTTT. This codes for CASSLIRGARRGTEAFF.

The chain uses TRBV4-1 and TRBJ2-7; TRBD2 aligns across 10 bases. There are 16 residues in the CDR3. The V gene's germline CDR1 is MGHRA and CDR2 YSYEKL. With V trimmed by 5 bases and J by 2 bases, 9 bases remained unmatched. As DNA, the CDR3 is TGCGCCAGCAGCTCCCGGACTAGCGGTCGACCCTACGAGCAGTACTTC. Translation: CASSSRTSGRPYEQYF.

The V and J genes are TRBV7-9 and TRBJ2-1, with 8 positions matching TRBD1. The J segment lost 0 bases and the V segment lost 5 bases, leaving 12 bases of the junction unmatched. CDR1 and CDR2 (germline): SEHNR, FQNEAQ (reference sequence). The length of the CDR3 is 18 residues. The CDR3 DNA follows: TGTGCCAGCAGCCCAATGGACAGGGACCCGTTCTCCTACAATGAGCAGTTCTTC. This gives the protein CASSPMDRDPFSYNEQFF.